This paragraph reports one T cell receptor (beta chain). Antigen unknown. TCRdb keeps only in-frame clones here, not all; method: immunoSEQ multiplex PCR. This sample carries some 10,000 clones, around nine tenths of them seen once, and the ten largest clones take around 14%. The data stem from a study of somatic mutations in cytotoxic T cells in rheumatoid arthritis. General study points: Exceedance of 20% of CD8+ cells by the largest CD8+ clone occurred in about an eighth of the roughly 60 patients.

V shed 2 bases, J shed 4 bases, and the junction held 4 bases outside the gene matches. CDR1 is LNHDA and CDR2 is SQIVND in the germline V gene (reference sequence). CDR3 length equals 14 residues. Source material: CD8+ T cells sorted from blood. The chain links TRBV19 to TRBJ2-7; 8 bases are shared with TRBD1. The source is a woman between 18 and 29 years old with rheumatoid arthritis. The CDR3: CASSIQGAEYEQYF. The CDR3 coding sequence is TGTGCCAGTAGTATACAGGGGGCTGAGTACGAGCAGTACTTC.